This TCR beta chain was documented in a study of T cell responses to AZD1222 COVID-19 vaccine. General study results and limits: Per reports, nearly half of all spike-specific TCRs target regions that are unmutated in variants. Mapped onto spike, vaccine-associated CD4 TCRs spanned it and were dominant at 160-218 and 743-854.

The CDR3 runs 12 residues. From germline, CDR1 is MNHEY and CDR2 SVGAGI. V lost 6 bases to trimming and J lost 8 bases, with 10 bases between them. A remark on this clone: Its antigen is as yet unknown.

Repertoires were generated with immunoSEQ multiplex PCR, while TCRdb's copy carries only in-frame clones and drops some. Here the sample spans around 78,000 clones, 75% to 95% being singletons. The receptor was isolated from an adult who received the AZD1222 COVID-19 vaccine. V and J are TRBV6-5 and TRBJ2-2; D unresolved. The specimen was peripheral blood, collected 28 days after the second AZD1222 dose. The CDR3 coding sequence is TGTGCCAGCAGGGCTGGGGTGGGGGAGCTGTTTTTT. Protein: CASRAGVGELFF.